A single sample is the source of the 27 T cell receptor beta chains below, sequenced in a study of blood T cell repertoires in COVID-19. TCRdb's table, derived via immunoSEQ multiplex PCR, lists solely in-frame clones and lacks some. This table has 250,000 or so clones, more than 65% appearing once. Sequencing input: peripheral blood. The receptors were gathered from a man aged 35-49 years who had recovered from COVID-19.

The rearrangement links TRBV19 to TRBJ1-3; 7 bases align to TRBD1. J gave up 0 bases and V 8 bases, and 1 base lay outside the gene matches. Germline CDR1 is LNHDA and CDR2 is SQIVND (reference sequence). The CDR3 covers 13 residues. CDR3 coding DNA: TGTGCCAGTTCAGGGGGCTCTGGAAACACCATATATTTT. This codes for CASSGGSGNTIYF. Supplemented by reference TRBV19 and TRBJ1-3, the full variable domain reads DGGITQSPKYLFRKEGQNVTLSCEQNLNHDAMYWYRQDPGQGLRLIYYSQIVNDFQKGDIAEGYSVSREKKESFPLTVTSAQKNPTAFYLCASSGGSGNTIYFGEGSWLTVV.

The V call is TRBV5-4, the J call TRBJ2-2; no clear D gene. This CDR3 is 15 amino acids long. Trimming stripped 2 bases from V and 0 bases from J, with 8 bases between. Germline V gene sequence: CDR1 SGHNT, CDR2 YYREEE (reference sequence). The CDR3 loop is CASSLNSPNTGELFF. CDR3 coding DNA: TGTGCCAGCAGCTTAAACTCGCCGAACACCGGGGAGCTGTTTTTT.

CDR3 region: CSTWTSGGTDTQYF. For the CDR3, the DNA is TGCAGCACCTGGACTAGCGGGGGCACAGATACGCAGTATTTT. This chain connects TRBV29-1 to TRBJ2-3; TRBD2 matches at 12 bases. This CDR3 spans 14 amino acids. CDR1 SQVTM and CDR2 ANQGSEA come from the germline V gene. The trim removed 8 bases at V and 1 base at J, leaving 4 bases unmatched.

CDR3 nucleotides: TGTGCCAGTGGGGCTCCCCACAAGAACACTGAAGCTTTCTTT. Its protein is CASGAPHKNTEAFF. V usage is TRBV19 and J usage is TRBJ1-1; maybe TRBD1 (5 bases). CDR1 is LNHDA and CDR2 is SQIVND in the germline V gene (reference sequence). The CDR3 totals 14 residues. Trimming stripped 8 bases from V and 1 base from J, with 14 bases between.

In this sample, this clone turned up once. The chain couples TRBV3-1 (or the pseudogene TRBV3-2) to TRBJ2-1; D perhaps matches TRBD2 (5 bases). Germline CDR1 and CDR2: LGHDT and YNNKEL (reference sequence). This CDR3 has 16 amino acids. V lost 2 bases and J 0 bases, leaving 11 bases between the germline ends. The CDR3 bases are TGTGCCAGCAGCCAATTTAAGCGGAGCTCCTACAATGAGCAGTTCTTC. Translated: CASSQFKRSSYNEQFF.

The V and J genes are TRBV30 and TRBJ2-7, with D possibly being TRBD2 (5 bases). V lost 0 bases to trimming and J lost 7 bases, with 13 bases between them. This CDR3 spans 13 amino acids. The V gene's germline CDR1 is GTSNPN and CDR2 SVGIG (reference sequence). CDR3 region: CAWSVSAGREQYF. As DNA, the CDR3 is TGTGCCTGGAGTGTTAGCGCGGGTCGGGAGCAGTACTTC.

This sequence joins TRBV27 and TRBJ1-6; a possible D gene is TRBD1 (6 bases). Looked up from germline, CDR1 is MNHEY and CDR2 is SMNVEV (reference sequence). CDR3 length: 15 amino acids. Between the trimmed V and J ends, which lost 2 bases and 7 bases, there was a span of 12 bases. CDR3 nucleotides: TGTGCCAGCAGTTTAAGGGGGTCTTGGAATTCACCCCTCCACTTT. Translated: CASSLRGSWNSPLHF.

This sequence joins TRBV5-4 and TRBJ2-1; TRBD2 aligns across 13 bases. This CDR3 has 16 residues. The germline V gene has CDR1 SGHNT and CDR2 YYREEE (reference sequence). J was trimmed by 4 bases and V by 0 bases; bases with no gene match: 1. The DNA for the CDR3 is TGTGCCAGCAGCTTGGGGGGACTAGCGGGATACAATGAGCAGTTCTTC. Translation: CASSLGGLAGYNEQFF.

The chain has TRBV11-2 and TRBJ2-7; 11 nucleotides match TRBD2. The CDR3 runs to 16 residues. J gave up 6 bases and V 6 bases, and 13 bases lay outside the gene matches. Germline V gene lookup returns CDR1 SGHAT and CDR2 FQNNGV. The CDR3 DNA follows: TGTGCCAGCAGGTGGACTAGCGGGTCGGGAAAAGGCGAGCAGTACTTC. The encoded protein is CASRWTSGSGKGEQYF.

The chain links TRBV12-3 or TRBV12-4 to TRBJ1-5, with 8 bases fitting TRBD1. This CDR3 region has 13 residues. V was clipped by 5 bases and J by 6 bases; unmatched bases: 3. The CDR3 protein is CASSPGGGQPQHF. The CDR3 DNA is TGTGCCAGCAGTCCAGGGGGCGGTCAGCCCCAGCATTTT.

The chain is built from TRBV6-2 or TRBV6-3 and TRBJ2-3; tentatively, D is TRBD2 (6 bases). This CDR3 comprises 13 residues. The germline CDR1 and CDR2 sequences are MNHEY and SVGEGT. The V end was cut by 5 bases, the J end by 6 bases, with 12 bases between. CDR3 sequence: CASSARLVDTQYF. The DNA for the CDR3 is TGTGCCAGCAGTGCCCGACTAGTTGATACGCAGTATTTT.

The genes are TRBV9 and TRBJ2-7; maybe TRBD2 (5 bases). Trimming took off 5 bases at V and 4 bases at J, with 13 bases between the two ends. CDR1 and CDR2 from the germline V gene are SGDLS and YYNGEE. This CDR3 contains 13 residues. In DNA form, the CDR3 reads TGTGCCAGCAGTGAGGGTTTGGGGTACGAGCAGTACTTC. Encoded protein: CASSEGLGYEQYF.

The J gene is TRBJ1-1, the V gene TRBV5-8; D unclear. Trimming stripped 2 bases from V and 3 bases from J, with 14 bases between. The germline gives CDR1 SGHTS, CDR2 YDEGEE. The CDR3 consists of 15 residues. In DNA, the CDR3 is TGTGCCAGCAGCTTCTACCCCCAGGCAGACACTGAAGCTTTCTTT. Residues: CASSFYPQADTEAFF.

The V call is TRBV3-1 (or the pseudogene TRBV3-2), the J call TRBJ2-3; TRBD2 agrees at 10 bases. Unmatched junction bases numbered 6, after V lost 1 base and J lost 2 bases. Germline loops: CDR1 LGHDT, CDR2 YNNKEL (reference sequence). This CDR3 region has 17 residues. Here the CDR3 reads CASSQVRAGGITDTQYF. CDR3 bases: TGTGCCAGCAGCCAAGTCCGAGCGGGGGGGATCACAGATACGCAGTATTTT.

The genes are TRBV3-1 (or the pseudogene TRBV3-2) and TRBJ2-5, with a weak D call TRBD1 (6 bases). Trimming took 3 bases from V and 4 from J, leaving 9 bases between them. CDR1 and CDR2 (germline): LGHDT, YNNKEL (reference sequence). The CDR3 spans 13 residues. The CDR3, as DNA: TGTGCCAGCAGCCATAGACAGGCAGAGACCCAGTACTTC. As protein: CASSHRQAETQYF.

This chain links TRBV7-2 with TRBJ1-2, with D uncertain. Germline assignment: CDR1 SGHTA and CDR2 FQGNSA. The CDR3 is made up of 13 amino acids. Trimming cost V 3 bases and J 7 bases, with 12 bases left between them. The CDR3 region is CASSFLGEVGYTF. In nucleotides, the CDR3 is TGTGCCAGCAGCTTCCTTGGGGAGGTTGGCTACACCTTC.

This clone appeared a single time. This chain uses TRBV7-2 with TRBJ2-7; 10 nucleotides match TRBD2. From germline, CDR1 is SGHTA and CDR2 FQGNSA. J lost 1 base, V lost 0 bases, and 0 bases had no gene match. CDR3 length: 15 amino acids. This CDR3 reads CASSLAAGGSYEQYF. As DNA, the CDR3 is TGTGCCAGCAGCTTAGCAGCGGGGGGGTCCTACGAGCAGTACTTC.

This clone was recorded once. This sequence joins TRBV7-2 and TRBJ2-7, with D maybe TRBD2 (5 bases). The V gene's germline CDR1 is SGHTA and CDR2 FQGNSA. V was shortened by 1 base and J by 3 bases, with 10 bases between the two germline ends. The CDR3 spans 14 residues. DNA of the CDR3: TGTGCCAGCAGCTTAGGCCTTACTAGCTACGAGCAGTACTTC. Protein product: CASSLGLTSYEQYF.

This rearrangement joins TRBV12-3 or TRBV12-4 to TRBJ1-1, with 7 bases lining up with TRBD1. The CDR3 runs to 13 residues. Trimming removed 5 bases from V and 4 bases from J; junction bases left unmatched: 4. CDR3: CASSKTGLTEAFF. The CDR3 nucleotides are TGTGCCAGCAGTAAGACAGGGCTCACTGAAGCTTTCTTT.

With respect to this clone: One end of the junction is discordant with germline, which a read error may explain. The chain recombines TRBV30 with TRBJ2-7; no reliable D call. CDR1 is GTSNPN, CDR2 SVGIG, per germline (reference sequence). There are 12 residues in the CDR3. CDR3 sequence (DNA): TGTGCATGGACGGCAGGAACCTACGAGCAGTACTTC. Translation: CAWTAGTYEQYF.

The genes are TRBV3-1 (or the pseudogene TRBV3-2) and TRBJ2-3; 9 bases agree with TRBD2. Germline V gene sequence: CDR1 LGHDT, CDR2 YNNKEL (reference sequence). The trim removed 4 bases at V and 0 bases at J, leaving 8 bases unmatched. The CDR3 contains 17 residues. DNA for the CDR3: TGTGCCAGCAGCCGCCAACTAGCGGGCTCTAGCACAGATACGCAGTATTTT. As protein: CASSRQLAGSSTDTQYF.

The rearrangement uses TRBV7-8 and TRBJ2-7; 9 bases fit TRBD1. Germline V CDR1 and CDR2: SGHVS, FQNEAQ. This CDR3 region has 18 residues. Trimming at V came to 7 bases and at J to 2 bases, leaving 18 bases not matched to a gene. CDR3 in DNA: TGTGCCAGCACCCCCGCTCCCTTTTACGACAGGGGGACCTACGAGCAGTACTTC. The encoded protein is CASTPAPFYDRGTYEQYF.

The V gene is TRBV30, the J gene TRBJ1-6, with unresolved D. V lost 5 bases and J lost 8, with 16 bases in between. The CDR3 totals 14 residues. The germline gives CDR1 GTSNPN, CDR2 SVGIG (reference sequence). CDR3 amino acids: CAWWVPGGDSPLHF. Here the CDR3 DNA reads TGTGCCTGGTGGGTCCCGGGAGGTGATTCACCCCTCCACTTT.

This chain joins TRBV6-5 and TRBJ1-1, with 7 bases fitting TRBD1. J was trimmed by 13 bases and V by 6 bases; bases with no gene match: 11. Per the germline V gene, CDR1 is MNHEY and CDR2 is SVGAGI. The CDR3 covers 12 residues. In DNA form, the CDR3 reads TGTGCCAGCAGCCTCCAGGGGGATGGCGTTTTCTTT. Translating gives CASSLQGDGVFF.

The V gene is TRBV2, the J gene TRBJ2-7; TRBD2 matches at 7 bases. CDR3 size: 12 residues. Germline CDR1 and CDR2: SNHLY and FYNNEI. V was clipped by 8 bases and J by 6 bases; unmatched bases: 7. CDR3 nucleotides: TGTGCCAGCGGACTAGTACGGGGCGAGCAGTACTTC. This encodes CASGLVRGEQYF.

The V gene is TRBV12-5, the J gene TRBJ1-1; D ambiguous. Germline values: CDR1 LGHNT, CDR2 FRNRAP. CDR3 length equals 14 residues. V dropped 0 bases and J dropped 3 bases, with 8 bases sitting between them. CDR3 region: CASGLVPPDTEAFF. The DNA of the CDR3 is TGTGCTAGTGGTTTGGTACCACCGGACACTGAAGCTTTCTTT.

This chain uses TRBV5-5 with TRBJ1-5, with D possibly TRBD1 on 5 matching bases. The CDR3 contains 14 residues. Trimming stripped 5 bases from V and 4 bases from J, with 13 bases between. Germline V gives CDR1 SGHKS, CDR2 YYEKEE (reference sequence). The CDR3 region is CASSRPGGNQPQHF. In DNA form, the CDR3 reads TGTGCCAGCAGTCGCCCCGGGGGAAATCAGCCCCAGCATTTT. The variable domain in full, with the rest retrieved from reference TRBV5-5 and TRBJ1-5, is DAGVTQSPTHLIKTRGQQVTLRCSPISGHKSVSWYQQVLGQGPQFIFQYYEKEERGRGNFPDRFSARQFPNYSSELNVNALLLGDSALYLCASSRPGGNQPQHFGDGTRLSIL.